A selection of T cell receptor beta chains follows, all from one sample in a study of blood T cell repertoires in COVID-19. Profiling relied on immunoSEQ multiplex PCR, and the TCRdb table lists in-frame clones only, not all of them. The sample lists about 500,000 clones, 89% occurring once. The material sequenced was peripheral blood. Receptors were obtained from a young man with COVID-19, enrolled during active disease. CDR3s include the opening cysteine and the closing phenylalanine or tryptophan. A D gene is named only where the DNA matches it firmly. The size field is filled for only some rows; it gives once, few, many or a size class.

J,V,D,size,CDR3,DNA
TRBJ1-5,TRBV9,-,-,CASSVALTGSQPQHF,TGTGCCAGCAGCGTAGCTCTTACAGGGAGCCAGCCCCAGCATTTT
TRBJ2-1,TRBV2,-,-,CASSEDLARDEQFF,TGTGCCAGCAGTGAGGATCTAGCCAGAGATGAGCAGTTCTTC
TRBJ2-7,TRBV5-1,TRBD2,-,CASSLGLAGHLGQYF,TGCGCCAGCAGCCTGGGACTAGCGGGCCACCTCGGGCAGTACTTC
TRBJ2-2,TRBV11-2,-,-,CASSLGSRGNTGELFF,TGTGCCAGCAGCCTCGGTAGCCGGGGGAACACCGGGGAGCTGTTTTTT
TRBJ2-4,TRBV6-6,TRBD2,-,CASAEGRVNIQYF,TGTGCCAGTGCGGAGGGGAGGGTAAACATTCAGTACTTC
TRBJ1-3,TRBV9,-,once,CASSVAPQGSSGNTIYF,TGTGCCAGCAGCGTCGCCCCGCAGGGAAGCTCTGGAAACACCATATATTTT
TRBJ2-7,TRBV4-1,TRBD2,many,CASSQASGVSYEQYF,TGCGCCAGCAGCCAAGCTAGCGGGGTCTCCTACGAGCAGTACTTC
TRBJ2-7,TRBV11-2,-,-,CASSPRAGQSYEQYF,TGTGCCAGCAGCCCAAGAGCCGGACAGTCCTACGAGCAGTACTTC
TRBJ2-7,TRBV27,-,-,CASSLKWSRRKTYEQYF,TGTGCCAGCAGTTTAAAATGGTCACGGAGAAAGACCTACGAGCAGTACTTC
TRBJ2-1,TRBV19,-,few,CASSRWNEQFF,TGTGCCAGCTCCCGGTGGAATGAGCAGTTCTTC
TRBJ2-1,TRBV11-2,TRBD2,-,CASSLGGRLAGEYNEQFF,TGTGCCAGCAGCTTAGGAGGAAGATTGGCGGGGGAGTACAATGAGCAGTTCTTC
TRBJ2-1,TRBV19,TRBD2,-,CASSIRAGRENEQFF,TGTGCCAGTAGTATACGGGCAGGGAGGGAAAATGAGCAGTTCTTC
TRBJ2-3,TRBV7-8,-,-,CASSPKGIRGPDTQYF,TGTGCCAGCAGCCCTAAAGGCATCAGGGGCCCAGATACGCAGTATTTT
TRBJ2-7,TRBV6-5,TRBD1,-,CASSRTGTYEQYF,TGTGCCAGCAGCCGGACAGGGACCTACGAGCAGTACTTC
TRBJ2-7,TRBV15,TRBD2,-,CATSRGTSGTYEQYF,TGTGCCACCAGCAGAGGGACTAGCGGGACCTACGAGCAGTACTTC
TRBJ2-1,TRBV11-2,-,-,CASRGGVTGGTFTYNEQFF,TGTGCCAGCAGAGGGGGGGTAACAGGGGGAACCTTTACCTACAATGAGCAGTTCTTC
TRBJ2-1,TRBV6-6,-,-,CASMSATYNEQFF,TGTGCCAGCATGAGCGCAACCTACAATGAGCAGTTCTTC
TRBJ2-1,TRBV29-1,-,-,CSVRENNEQFF,TGCAGCGTGAGGGAGAACAATGAGCAGTTCTTC
TRBJ1-2,TRBV5-1,-,-,CASSLEGGSHVGSF,TGCGCCAGCAGCTTGGAGGGTGGGAGTCACGTCGGTTCCTTC
TRBJ2-6,TRBV2,-,-,CASSEWRGAGANVLTF,TGTGCCAGCAGTGAATGGAGGGGAGCTGGGGCCAACGTCCTGACTTTC
TRBJ1-5,TRBV18,-,-,CASSGGWGKQPQHF,TGTGCCAGCTCAGGGGGCTGGGGCAAGCAGCCCCAGCATTTT
TRBJ2-5,TRBV5-1,-,few,CASSFSQGTQETQYF,TGCGCCAGCAGCTTTTCCCAAGGGACTCAAGAGACCCAGTACTTC
TRBJ2-2,TRBV4-1,TRBD2,-,CASRGGRDTGELFF,TGCGCCAGCAGAGGAGGGAGGGACACCGGGGAGCTGTTTTTT
TRBJ2-7,TRBV25-1,-,-,CASSDTRGNYEQYF,TGTGCCAGCAGTGATACTCGGGGGAACTACGAGCAGTACTTC
TRBJ2-7,TRBV3-1/TRBV3-2,-,-,CASSPTFGEPIEQYF,TGTGCCAGCAGCCCGACCTTTGGGGAGCCGATCGAGCAGTACTTC
TRBJ2-5,TRBV7-6,-,-,CASSSQGSETQYF,TGTGCCAGCAGCTCCCAGGGGTCCGAGACCCAGTACTTC
TRBJ2-7,TRBV5-1,TRBD2,-,CASSRRTSGNLYEQYF,TGCGCCAGCAGCCGCCGGACTAGCGGGAACCTCTACGAGCAGTACTTC
TRBJ2-7,TRBV6-5,-,-,CASDWGQDYEQYF,TGTGCCAGCGATTGGGGCCAGGACTACGAGCAGTACTTC
TRBJ1-1,TRBV21-1,-,-,CASSKICLRGQYGEAFF,TGTGCCAGCAGCAAAATCTGCCTCAGGGGGCAATACGGTGAAGCTTTCTTT